This T cell receptor beta chain was obtained from a study of blood T cell repertoires in COVID-19. On the study more broadly: Sites in the United States, Italy and Spain provided acute and convalescent COVID-19 samples. Sample material is recorded as cDNA or gDNA derived from T cells, B-cell-depleted T cells, or PBMCs.

Those enrolled, adults aged roughly 18 to 100 years, came from around 25 US areas. Clinical history reported by participants formed the basis on which cohorts were assigned. V lost 3 bases to trimming and J lost 1 base; unmatched junction nucleotides: 6. Germline V lookup: CDR1 MDHEN, CDR2 SYDVKM. This CDR3 spans 16 amino acids. Method: immunoSEQ multiplex PCR; TCRdb's copy keeps in-frame clones and lacks some. Here the sample spans 200,000 to 300,000 clones, about 91% being singletons. This receptor was obtained from a woman in her 40s with acute COVID-19. The V gene is TRBV28, the J gene TRBJ1-1; 9 positions match TRBD1. The sequenced sample consisted of PBMCs or T cells enriched from blood (not recorded which). CDR3 sequence (DNA): TGTGCCAGCAGTTTCCTAGTGGGACAGGGGAACACTGAAGCTTTCTTT. Its translation is CASSFLVGQGNTEAFF.